This T cell receptor (beta chain) was retrieved from a study of blood T cell repertoires in COVID-19. This clone was seen once. Germline CDR1 is SGHTA and CDR2 is FQGNSA. CDR3 length: 14 amino acids. Deletions cut 1 base from V and 4 bases from J, with 9 bases between. TCRdb's copy holds only in-frame clones and misses some; the assay was immunoSEQ multiplex PCR. The sample lists 200,000 or so clones; about 80% were seen once. The chain carries TRBV7-2 and TRBJ2-3, with D maybe TRBD1 (5 bases). The origin of this receptor is a human donor with acute or convalescent COVID-19. The donor label of this sample is uncertain. The source material was peripheral blood. CDR3 nucleotide sequence: TGTGCCAGCAGCTTAGGGGCAGGGCCAGATACGCAGTATTTT. Translation gives CASSLGAGPDTQYF.